Presented here are 20 T cell receptor beta chains from one specimen sequenced in a study of cytomegalovirus exposure and HLA in healthy donors (dated by TCRdb to about 2017). The method behind the library was the immunoSEQ multiplex PCR assay. For the multiplex PCR, a mixture combining 60 forward primers for TCR Vbeta segments and 13 reverse primers for TCR Jbeta segments was used. This immuneACCESS table, as held by TCRdb, lists in-frame sequences with V and J called but not all clones. Of the missing ones, under half trace to an unresolved V gene in checked studies; the others have no known cause. The sample contains about 140,000 clones, 65% to 80% of them found a single time. The top ten clonotypes cover under 2% of the sample. The sample comprised PBMCs. The receptors derive from a human donor in good health.

The J gene is TRBJ2-1, the V gene TRBV27, with TRBD2 matching over 11 bases. CDR1 MNHEY and CDR2 SMNVEV come from the germline V gene (reference sequence). The CDR3 contains 19 residues. Trimming cost V 7 bases and J 2 bases; bases outside gene matches: 16. CDR3 amino acids: CASNTILAGGPETYNEQFF. CDR3 in DNA: TGTGCCAGCAATACCATCTTAGCGGGAGGGCCTGAGACCTACAATGAGCAGTTCTTC.

This clone was counted between two and nine times. The gene calls are TRBV7-2 and TRBJ2-1; D ambiguous. V was trimmed by 5 bases and J by 5 bases, leaving 13 bases between them. The CDR3 contains 14 residues. Germline V gives CDR1 SGHTA, CDR2 FQGNSA. CDR3 sequence: CASSPLLRNNEQFF. CDR3 nucleotides: TGTGCCAGCAGCCCTCTACTACGAAACAATGAGCAGTTCTTC.

The gene calls are TRBV7-9 and TRBJ2-7; 8 positions agree with TRBD1. CDR1 is SEHNR, CDR2 FQNEAQ, per germline (reference sequence). J gave up 3 bases and V 4 bases, and 8 bases lay outside the gene matches. This CDR3 region has 15 residues. The CDR3 loop is CASSSGTGRLYEQYF. In DNA form, the CDR3 reads TGTGCCAGCAGCTCTGGGACAGGAAGACTCTACGAGCAGTACTTC.

The rearrangement links TRBV5-1 to TRBJ2-1; 7 nucleotides match TRBD2. CDR1 is SGHRS, CDR2 YFSETQ, per germline. V was pared by 2 bases and J by 6 bases, with 8 bases of the junction left unmatched. The CDR3 contains 15 residues. CDR3 sequence: CASSLGGGGGNEQFF. DNA of the CDR3: TGCGCCAGCAGCTTAGGCGGGGGAGGAGGCAATGAGCAGTTCTTC.

The chain combines TRBV5-1 with TRBJ1-1; D is possibly TRBD1 (6 bases). The CDR3 totals 16 residues. Germline CDR1 and CDR2: SGHRS and YFSETQ. Trimming left V 2 bases short and J 5 bases short, with 19 bases between. The chain's CDR3 is CASSFREGGGQTEAFF. In DNA form, the CDR3 reads TGCGCCAGCAGCTTTAGGGAAGGGGGGGGGCAAACTGAAGCTTTCTTT.

In this sample, this clone turned up a few times. The V gene is TRBV19, the J gene TRBJ1-5, with D perhaps TRBD1 (5 bases). Germline CDR1 and CDR2: LNHDA and SQIVND (reference sequence). This CDR3 is 14 amino acids long. V lost 1 base to trimming and J lost 5 bases, with 9 bases between them. The CDR3 is CASSIAAGDQPQHF. The CDR3 DNA reads as TGTGCCAGTAGTATAGCGGCGGGGGATCAGCCCCAGCATTTT.

The V gene is TRBV2, the J gene TRBJ2-5; 8 positions agree with TRBD2. The germline CDR1 and CDR2 sequences are SNHLY and FYNNEI. This CDR3 spans 15 amino acids. Unmatched junction bases numbered 8, after V lost 6 bases and J lost 2 bases. The CDR3 here is CASRRGARGQETQYF. The CDR3 DNA is TGTGCCAGCAGGCGGGGGGCCCGGGGGCAAGAGACCCAGTACTTC.

The CDR3 region is CASSLATSSLEQYF. DNA of the CDR3: TGTGCCAGCAGCTTAGCTACTAGTTCACTCGAGCAGTACTTC. The chain links TRBV11-2 to TRBJ2-7; D may be TRBD2 (5 bases). The germline V gene encodes CDR1 SGHAT and CDR2 FQNNGV. Trimming left V 1 base short and J 6 bases short, with 13 bases between. The CDR3 runs 14 residues.

This clone was counted between two and nine times. The J gene is TRBJ2-7, the V gene TRBV4-3, with D perhaps matching TRBD2 (5 bases). V shed 1 base and J shed 1 base, with 11 bases lying between them. The CDR3 length is 15 residues. The germline V gene encodes CDR1 LGHNA and CDR2 YSLEER. The CDR3, as DNA: TGCGCCAGCAGCCAAGCCCCGGGAAGTTCCTACGAGCAGTACTTC. It codes for CASSQAPGSSYEQYF.

About this clone itself: A read error may produce the germline difference seen at one junction end. The V call is TRBV5-4, the J call TRBJ1-5; perhaps TRBD1 as D (6 bases). Germline CDR1 SGHNT, CDR2 YYREEE (reference sequence). The CDR3 spans 17 residues. CDR3 region: CASSLGPTGISDQPQHF. The CDR3 nucleotides read TGTGCCAGCAGCTTGGGTCCCACAGGGATTAGCGATCAGCCCCAGCATTTT.

This clone was counted only a few times. The chain employs TRBV7-9 and TRBJ1-4; TRBD1 matches 10 bases. Looked up from germline, CDR1 is SEHNR and CDR2 is FQNEAQ (reference sequence). J lost 4 bases, V lost 4 bases, and 3 bases had no gene match. This CDR3 is built from 15 residues. CDR3 coding DNA: TGTGCCAGCAGCTCCGGACAGGGGGTTAATGAAAAACTGTTTTTT. Protein product: CASSSGQGVNEKLFF.

V gene TRBV7-9 combines with J gene TRBJ1-1; a weak D match, TRBD1 (5 bases). Germline loops: CDR1 SEHNR, CDR2 FQNEAQ (reference sequence). V lost 6 bases and J lost 1, with 15 bases in between. This CDR3 contains 15 residues. In DNA form, the CDR3 reads TGTGCCAGCAGGACGGGGGACGGGGCGAACACTGAAGCTTTCTTT. Its translation is CASRTGDGANTEAFF.

The chain recombines TRBV5-1 with TRBJ1-1; 7 bases are a match to TRBD1. The CDR3 loop spans 14 amino acids. J gave up 7 bases and V 0 bases, and 6 bases lay outside the gene matches. Germline V gene lookup returns CDR1 SGHRS and CDR2 YFSETQ. CDR3 sequence reads: CASSLGGQWGEAFF. The CDR3 nucleotides read TGCGCCAGCAGCTTGGGGGGACAGTGGGGTGAAGCTTTCTTT.

The count of this clone is one. This rearrangement joins TRBV19 to TRBJ2-1; no reliable D call. V lost 4 bases, J lost 4 bases, and 11 bases lay in between. This CDR3 comprises 14 residues. CDR1 and CDR2 (germline): LNHDA, SQIVND (reference sequence). The CDR3 here is CASSSTHSYNEQFF. The DNA of the CDR3 is TGTGCCAGTAGTAGTACTCACAGTTACAATGAGCAGTTCTTC.

This clone was seen a few times. The chain links TRBV5-1 to TRBJ2-7, with 8 bases aligning to TRBD2. This CDR3 spans 15 amino acids. CDR1 is SGHRS, CDR2 YFSETQ, per germline. The V and J ends lost 4 bases and 0 bases, in that order; junction bases with no gene match: 6. CDR3 sequence: CASSPPGGSSYEQYF. CDR3 bases: TGCGCCAGCAGCCCCCCGGGGGGGAGCTCCTACGAGCAGTACTTC.

The V and J genes are TRBV11-3 and TRBJ1-1, with 7 bases aligning to TRBD1. V lost 5 bases and J lost 1; bases outside the gene matches: 7. The CDR3 totals 15 residues. Germline values: CDR1 SGHNT, CDR2 YENEEA. The CDR3 reads CASSPRGRSNTEAFF. CDR3 DNA: TGTGCCAGCAGCCCGAGGGGGCGATCGAACACTGAAGCTTTCTTT.

The chain carries TRBV19 and TRBJ2-7; 9 bases are shared with TRBD1. This CDR3 has 13 residues. From germline, CDR1 is LNHDA and CDR2 SQIVND (reference sequence). J lost 6 bases, V lost 9 bases, and 9 bases had no gene match. CDR3 sequence (DNA): TGTGCCAGCGGCGGGACAGGGTCCCCCGAGCAGTACTTC. This gives the protein CASGGTGSPEQYF.

Details on this clone: At one boundary the junction diverges from the germline segment, which might be a read error. Other DNA sequences in the same sample also yield this CDR3. This rearrangement joins TRBV5-4 to TRBJ2-3; 9 nucleotides line up with TRBD2. Germline CDR1 reads SGHNT; CDR2 reads YYREEE (reference sequence). This CDR3 has 15 residues. CDR3 sequence: CASSPKREAKDTQYF. In nucleotides, the CDR3 is TGTGCCAGCAGCCCCAAGCGGGAGGCCAAAGATACGCAGTATTTC.

This chain connects TRBV19 to TRBJ1-5; TRBD1 agrees at 11 bases. V gave up 4 bases and J gave up 7 bases; unmatched junction bases: 3. The CDR3 sequence is 14 residues long. CDR1 is LNHDA and CDR2 is SQIVND in the germline V gene (reference sequence). CDR3 loop: CASSRGQGGQPQHF. In nucleotides, the CDR3 is TGTGCCAGTAGTAGGGGACAGGGGGGCCAGCCCCAGCATTTT.

This chain connects TRBV27 to TRBJ1-2; no firm D call. CDR1 and CDR2 from the germline V gene are MNHEY and SMNVEV (reference sequence). This CDR3 spans 13 amino acids. V was pared by 3 bases and J by 6 bases, with 11 bases between. The CDR3 DNA is TGTGCCAGCAGTTTCGGACCCGGGGATGGCTACACCTTC. Translation gives CASSFGPGDGYTF.